This TCR beta chain was captured in a study of blood T cell repertoires in COVID-19. Study context: The samples span acute and convalescent COVID-19 from the United States, Italy and Spain. PBMCs, B-cell-depleted T cells, or T cells provided the cDNA or gDNA that made up the material.

Germline CDR1 reads SQVTM; CDR2 reads ANQGSEA. The V gene end was trimmed by 5 bases and the J gene end by 0 bases; junction bases not matched to a gene: 1. The CDR3 length is 13 residues. Using immunoSEQ multiplex PCR, the repertoire was profiled, and TCRdb retains in-frame clones only, with some absent. The table shows about 200,000 clones, with 65% to 85% occurring only once. As for this clone: The sample has other DNA sequences that encode this CDR3 too.

The gene calls are TRBV29-1 and TRBJ1-2; 9 bases line up with TRBD1. This receptor was taken from a woman older than 75 with acute or convalescent COVID-19. Specimen: peripheral blood. DNA for the CDR3: TGCAGCGTTCGGACAGGGGCTAACTATGGCTACACCTTC. As protein: CSVRTGANYGYTF. Looking up the rest from reference TRBV29-1 and TRBJ1-2 gives the full variable domain: SAVISQKPSRDICQRGTSLTIQCQVDSQVTMMFWYRQQPGQSLTLIATANQGSEATYESGFVIDKFPISRPNLTFSTLTVSNMSPEDSSIYLCSVRTGANYGYTFGSGTRLTVV.